This T cell receptor (beta chain) was observed in a study of T cells after yellow fever vaccination. As for the study in general: SMART-Seq v4 Ultra Low Input handled preparation of low-cell-number fractions.

Of note for this clonotype: Antigen: not known.

UMIs were added to TCR cDNA along with a universal primer site when it was made by 5'RACE template switching. MiXCR was run by TCRdb on the 5' RACE reads, yielding one entry per CDR3 protein. The table shows a few hundred thousand distinct CDR3 sequences, with around 6.8% occurring only once. V was cut by 12 bases and J by 5 bases, with 20 bases left in between. This CDR3 is built from 14 residues. Germline V gives CDR1 KGHDR, CDR2 SFDVKD. Study-wide findings and caveats: The bulk population could contribute abundant contaminating clonotypes to FACS-sorted repertoires. Weaker, the secondary response peaked sooner, at day 5 versus 15.

The genes are TRBV24-1 and TRBJ2-3; D may match TRBD1 or TRBD2 (5 bases each). This material consisted of PBMCs, taken 35 to 50 days after the first yellow fever vaccination. The source of this sequence is a man younger than 35 who received the YFV17D yellow fever vaccine. The CDR3 is CALIRDHHGDTQYF. In nucleotides, the CDR3 is TGTGCCCTCATCCGGGACCACCATGGAGATACGCAGTATTTT.